Listed below are T cell receptor beta chains from one sample, sequenced in a study of blood T cell repertoires in COVID-19. Sequencing used immunoSEQ multiplex PCR; TCRdb keeps in-frame clones, though not all of them. The sample has fewer than 200,000 clones; approximately 83% are singletons. What was sequenced was peripheral blood. The receptors were gathered from a human donor in a cohort sampled during active COVID-19. CDR3s include the opening cysteine and the closing phenylalanine or tryptophan.

>TRBV10-1
CASSESTRYEQYF
>TRBV6-5
CASRPGGSSYGYTF
>TRBV12-5
CASGRTGSYGYTF
>TRBV14
CASSQDWQAWREQYF
>TRBV3-1/TRBV3-2
CASSQGAGTNTIYF
>TRBV5-6
CASSLGGDTYEQYF
>TRBV5-1
CASSLDGPSGANVLTF
>TRBV4-2
CASSQEGGGSPYEQYF
>TRBV29-1
CSVARTGGTEAFF
>TRBV7-9
CASSDGTSGGLPFYEQYF
>TRBV27
CASSFQGTNEKLFF
>TRBV28
CASNLAGSGNTGELFF
>TRBV10-1
CASSETGSGNTIYF
>TRBV9
CASSPGTGWASYEQYF
>TRBV3-1/TRBV3-2
CASSQDRQGRHVGYGYTF
>TRBV5-4
CASRAPGQRRSGAFF
>TRBV19
CASRGDSTNSPLHF
>TRBV18
CASSEDRGAYEQYF
>TRBV18
CASSSGGISGNNEQFF
>TRBV19
CASSMLEAANYGYTF
>TRBV28
CASSSLFYEQYF
>TRBV6-1
CASSEFGQGGDEQYF
>TRBV3-1/TRBV3-2
CASSQGADQPQHF
>TRBV28
CASSSGLYEQYF
>TRBV6-6
CASRLVRVDEQFF
>TRBV6-5
CASSPDGGTYEQYF
>TRBV18
CASSREVGEKAFF
>TRBV6-5
CASSYSGANTGELFF
>TRBV4-2
CASSQEASGRLFYEQYF
>TRBV18
CASSPLETGDGYTF
>TRBV27
CASHLTSGPTYEQYF
>TRBV27
CASSRDRGYGYTF
>TRBV9
CASSVLAGPNTGELFF
>TRBV7-4
CASIWGPGTGELFF
>TRBV4-1
CASSHGRASGEQYF
>TRBV5-1
CASSLGSGLNSPLHF
>TRBV7-3
CASSLTRTSGAYEQYF
>TRBV6-5
CASTAASRTGMVQYF
>TRBV6-2/TRBV6-3
CASSYPGLALNEQFF
>TRBV3-1/TRBV3-2
CASSQDSGGRFSYNSPLHF
>TRBV6-2/TRBV6-3
CASSDVQDPPYGYTF
>TRBV20-1
CSASMPGLNTEAFF
>TRBV5-4
CASSSSDGLAGGILNTQYF
>TRBV19
CASRDREGNQPQHF
>TRBV3-1/TRBV3-2
CASTSFGTGELFF
>TRBV18
CASSPQAGQGASYNEQFF
>TRBV28
CASSWAGSNTEAFF
>TRBV21-1
CASSKGLAGGWYF
>TRBV7-8
CASSLGVGHGYEQYF
>TRBV7-2
CASSRALTYEQYF